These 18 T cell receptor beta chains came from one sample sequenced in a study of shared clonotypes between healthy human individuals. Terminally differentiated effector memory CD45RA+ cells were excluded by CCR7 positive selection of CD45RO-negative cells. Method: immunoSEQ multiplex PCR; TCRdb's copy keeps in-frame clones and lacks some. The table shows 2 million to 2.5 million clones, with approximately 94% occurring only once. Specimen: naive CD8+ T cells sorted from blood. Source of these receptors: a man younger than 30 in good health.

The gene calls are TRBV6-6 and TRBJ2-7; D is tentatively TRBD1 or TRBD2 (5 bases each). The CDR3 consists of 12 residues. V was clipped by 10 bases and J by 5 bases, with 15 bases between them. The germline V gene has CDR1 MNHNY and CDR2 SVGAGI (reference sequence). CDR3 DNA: TGTGCCACCCTGTGGGGGACCCACGAGCAGTACTTC. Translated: CATLWGTHEQYF.

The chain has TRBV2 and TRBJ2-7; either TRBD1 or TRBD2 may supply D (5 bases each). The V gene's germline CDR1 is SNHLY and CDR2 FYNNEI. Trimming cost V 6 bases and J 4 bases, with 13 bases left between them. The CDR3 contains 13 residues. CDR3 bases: TGTGCCAGCAGCACCGGGACCCAGTACGAGCAGTACTTC. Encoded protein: CASSTGTQYEQYF.

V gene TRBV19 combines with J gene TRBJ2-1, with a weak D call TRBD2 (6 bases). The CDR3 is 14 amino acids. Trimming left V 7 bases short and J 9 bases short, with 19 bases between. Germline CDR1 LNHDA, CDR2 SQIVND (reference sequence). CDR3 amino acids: CASTPAGGTGEQFF. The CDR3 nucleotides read TGTGCCAGTACACCCGCTGGAGGGACGGGTGAGCAGTTCTTC.

The CDR3 sequence: CASSLLRQGAPAGELFF. CDR3 coding DNA: TGCGCCAGCAGCTTGCTTCGGCAGGGGGCGCCGGCCGGGGAGCTGTTTTTT. The J gene is TRBJ2-2, the V gene TRBV5-1; 8 nucleotides line up with TRBD1. Germline assignment: CDR1 SGHRS and CDR2 YFSETQ. With V trimmed by 1 base and J by 6 bases, 11 bases remained unmatched. This CDR3 has 17 residues.

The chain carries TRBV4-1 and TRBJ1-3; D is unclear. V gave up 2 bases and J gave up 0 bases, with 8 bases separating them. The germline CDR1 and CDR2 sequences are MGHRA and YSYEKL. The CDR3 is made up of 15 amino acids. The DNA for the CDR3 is TGCGCCAGCAGCCAATTTCCTTTCTCTGGAAACACCATATATTTT. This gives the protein CASSQFPFSGNTIYF.

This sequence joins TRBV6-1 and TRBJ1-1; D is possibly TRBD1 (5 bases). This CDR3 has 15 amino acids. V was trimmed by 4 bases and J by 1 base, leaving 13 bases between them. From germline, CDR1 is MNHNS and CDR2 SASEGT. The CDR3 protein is CASSALTGWNTEAFF. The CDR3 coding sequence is TGTGCCAGCAGTGCCCTAACAGGATGGAACACTGAAGCTTTCTTT.

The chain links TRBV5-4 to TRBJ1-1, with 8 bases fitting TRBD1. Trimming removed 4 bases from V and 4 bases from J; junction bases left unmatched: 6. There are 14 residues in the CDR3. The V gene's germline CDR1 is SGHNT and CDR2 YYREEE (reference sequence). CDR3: CASSPTGGITEAFF. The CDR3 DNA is TGTGCCAGCAGCCCAACAGGGGGTATCACTGAAGCTTTCTTT.

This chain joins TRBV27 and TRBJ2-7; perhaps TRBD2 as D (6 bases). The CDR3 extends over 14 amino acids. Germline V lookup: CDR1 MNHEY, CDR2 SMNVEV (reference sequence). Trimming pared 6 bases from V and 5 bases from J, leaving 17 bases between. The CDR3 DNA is TGTGCCAGCAGACCGGAGGGTGCTATCCACGAGCAGTACTTC. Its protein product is CASRPEGAIHEQYF.

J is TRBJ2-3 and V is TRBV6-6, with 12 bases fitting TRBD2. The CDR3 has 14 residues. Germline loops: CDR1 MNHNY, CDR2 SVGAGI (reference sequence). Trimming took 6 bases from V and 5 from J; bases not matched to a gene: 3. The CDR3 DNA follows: TGTGCCAGCAGGATGACTAGCGGGGGAGATACGCAGTATTTT. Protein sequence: CASRMTSGGDTQYF.

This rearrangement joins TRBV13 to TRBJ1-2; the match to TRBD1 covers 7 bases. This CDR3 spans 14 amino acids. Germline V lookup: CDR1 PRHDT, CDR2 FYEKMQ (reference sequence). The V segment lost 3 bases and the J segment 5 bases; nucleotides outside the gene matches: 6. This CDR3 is CASSLGQGVYGYTF. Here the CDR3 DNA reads TGTGCCAGCAGCTTGGGGCAGGGGGTATATGGCTACACCTTC.

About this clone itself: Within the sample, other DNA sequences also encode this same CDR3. The CDR3 here is CASSFLGNEQYF. DNA of the CDR3: TGTGCCAGCAGTTTCCTAGGGAACGAGCAGTACTTC. The chain carries TRBV27 and TRBJ2-7; D is uncertain. CDR1 is MNHEY and CDR2 is SMNVEV in the germline V gene (reference sequence). The ends were cut back, 3 bases at V and 5 bases at J, with 8 bases in the middle. This CDR3 is 12 amino acids long.

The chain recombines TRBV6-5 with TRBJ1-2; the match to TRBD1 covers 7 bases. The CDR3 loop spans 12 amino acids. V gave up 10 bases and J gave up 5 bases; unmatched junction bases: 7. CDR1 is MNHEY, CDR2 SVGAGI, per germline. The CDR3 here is CATWDSWYGYTF. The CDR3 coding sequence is TGTGCCACCTGGGACAGTTGGTATGGCTACACCTTC.

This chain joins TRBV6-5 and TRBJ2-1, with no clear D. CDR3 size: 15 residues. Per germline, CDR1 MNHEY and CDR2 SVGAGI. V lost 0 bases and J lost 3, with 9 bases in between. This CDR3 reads CASSYSRFGYNEQFF. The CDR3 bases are TGTGCCAGCAGTTACTCTCGGTTTGGCTACAATGAGCAGTTCTTC.

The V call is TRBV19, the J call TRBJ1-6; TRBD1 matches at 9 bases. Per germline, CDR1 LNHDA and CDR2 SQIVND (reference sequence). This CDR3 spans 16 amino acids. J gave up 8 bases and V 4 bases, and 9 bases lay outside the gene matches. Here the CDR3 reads CASSNPLDRGYSPLHF. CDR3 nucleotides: TGTGCCAGTAGTAATCCCTTGGACAGGGGCTATTCACCCCTCCACTTT.

This chain's CDR3 is CTSSQDARVTVRRGAYEQYF. As DNA, the CDR3 is TGCACCAGCAGCCAAGATGCTCGGGTGACCGTCCGGCGGGGAGCCTACGAGCAGTACTTC. The chain has TRBV1 and TRBJ2-7; the table's D gene call, TRBD2, was not cross checked with the DNA. TRBV1 is marked as a pseudogene. This CDR3 has 20 residues.

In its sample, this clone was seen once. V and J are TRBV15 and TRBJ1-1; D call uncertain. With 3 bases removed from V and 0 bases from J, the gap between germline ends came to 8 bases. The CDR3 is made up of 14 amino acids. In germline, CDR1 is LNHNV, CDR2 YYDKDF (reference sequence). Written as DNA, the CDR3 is TGTGCCACCAGCAGCGGTAGCATGAACACTGAAGCTTTCTTT. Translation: CATSSGSMNTEAFF.

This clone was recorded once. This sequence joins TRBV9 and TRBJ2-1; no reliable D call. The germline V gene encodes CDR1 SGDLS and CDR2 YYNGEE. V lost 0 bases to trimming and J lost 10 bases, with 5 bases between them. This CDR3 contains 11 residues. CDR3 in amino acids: CASSVESEQFF. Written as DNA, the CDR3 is TGTGCCAGCAGCGTAGAATCAGAGCAGTTCTTC.

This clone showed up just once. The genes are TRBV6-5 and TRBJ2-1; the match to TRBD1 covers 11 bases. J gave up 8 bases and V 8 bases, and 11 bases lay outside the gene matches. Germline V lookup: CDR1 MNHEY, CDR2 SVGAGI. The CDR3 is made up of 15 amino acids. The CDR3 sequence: CASGSGTGGFDEQFF. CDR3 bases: TGTGCCAGCGGTTCCGGGACAGGGGGTTTCGATGAGCAGTTCTTC.